This entry describes one T cell receptor beta chain. These data come from a study of blood T cell repertoires in COVID-19. Study summary: The samples span acute and convalescent COVID-19 from the United States, Italy and Spain. T cells, B-cell-depleted T cells, or PBMCs provided the cDNA or gDNA that served as material.

Authors' processing steps: The authors estimated nucleated cell counts from reference gene primer amplification. Data came from immunoSEQ multiplex PCR; TCRdb stores just in-frame clones and leaves some out. That table gives V, J and clone size, and the DNA gave D and trimming. This sample has 380,000 or so clones; roughly 90% occur once, and the top ten carry 1% to 1.5%. CDR3 length equals 14 residues. V was trimmed by 4 bases and J by 10 bases, leaving 19 bases between them. Germline assignment: CDR1 MNHGY and CDR2 SVAAGI. This TCR came from a man aged 35 to 55 with acute or convalescent COVID-19. The sequencing input was peripheral blood. The chain has TRBV6-9 and TRBJ1-2, with D unclear. The CDR3 coding sequence is TGTGCCAGCAGTTCCCTCGCGGCCTCTGGCTCCTACACCTTC. Its protein product is CASSSLAASGSYTF.